This entry lists 17 T cell receptor beta chains sequenced from one sample in a study of blood T cells in healthy people across ages. Together with a sample-barcoded 5' primer, a J-beta primer mix was included in a second PCR lasting about 6 to 11 cycles. TCRdb independently ran MiXCR on the 5' RACE reads; one entry per CDR3 protein. The sample has approximately 810,000 distinct CDR3 sequences, under 35% seen once. The sample taken for sequencing was blood. These receptors were collected from a woman of 80 years or more in good health.

This clonotype has ten or more counts. V is TRBV4-3 and J is TRBJ1-2; 9 bases agree with TRBD1. J was trimmed by 5 bases and V by 4 bases; bases with no gene match: 11. The germline CDR1 and CDR2 sequences are LGHNA and YSLEER. The CDR3 totals 16 residues. The CDR3 nucleotides read TGCGCCAGCAGCCCAGGGCTCCCCGGGACAGGGTATGGCTACACCTTC. Protein product: CASSPGLPGTGYGYTF.

This clonotype was detected many times. J is TRBJ2-1 and V is TRBV10-3; D is uncertain. The germline V and J ends were trimmed by 2 bases and 7 bases, with 15 bases remaining between them. The CDR3 runs to 15 residues. From germline, CDR1 is ENHRY and CDR2 SYGVKD. The CDR3 is CAISEGSKAGNEQFF. The CDR3 nucleotides are TGTGCCATCAGTGAGGGAAGCAAGGCTGGGAATGAGCAGTTCTTC.

At least ten counts were recorded for this clonotype. The chain uses TRBV20-1 and TRBJ2-3; 7 bases are a match to TRBD1. This CDR3 comprises 14 residues. V shed 6 bases, J shed 1 base, and the junction held 7 bases outside the gene matches. Germline CDR1 is DFQATT and CDR2 is SNEGSKA (reference sequence). The CDR3 protein is CSADDRDGTDTQYF. CDR3 in DNA: TGCAGTGCCGACGACAGGGACGGCACAGATACGCAGTATTTT.

This clonotype was observed many times. The chain joins TRBV11-2 to TRBJ1-6; D unclear. CDR3 length: 18 amino acids. The germline V gene has CDR1 SGHAT and CDR2 FQNNGV. V lost 5 bases, J lost 0 bases, and 17 bases lay in between. The CDR3 nucleotides are TGTGCCAGCAGCGCTGGGGTGGGTAGGAGCTCCTATAATTCACCCCTCCACTTT. This encodes CASSAGVGRSSYNSPLHF.

The chain links TRBV4-3 to TRBJ1-1; D gene ambiguous. Germline CDR1 LGHNA, CDR2 YSLEER. The CDR3 is 13 residues long. The V end lost 1 base, the J end lost 4 bases, and 7 bases lay between the germline ends. Here the CDR3 DNA reads TGCGCCAGCAGCCAAGTGGGAGCCACTGAAGCTTTCTTT. Amino acids: CASSQVGATEAFF.

The rearrangement uses TRBV6-5 and TRBJ1-6; TRBD1 is a possible D gene (5 bases). The ends were cut back, 0 bases at V and 8 bases at J, with 11 bases in the middle. The germline V gene encodes CDR1 MNHEY and CDR2 SVGAGI. This CDR3 contains 15 residues. This CDR3 is CASSYSGGDDSPLHF. The CDR3 DNA follows: TGTGCCAGCAGTTACTCTGGAGGGGATGATTCACCCCTCCACTTT.

This clonotype was counted ten times or more. This chain connects TRBV11-2 to TRBJ2-3; the D gene is possibly TRBD1 (5 bases). The CDR3 has 15 residues. CDR1 is SGHAT and CDR2 is FQNNGV in the germline V gene. Trimming cost V 5 bases and J 2 bases, with 14 bases left between them. CDR3 in DNA: TGTGCCAGCAGCCCGAACAGGAAGAACACAGATACGCAGTATTTT. Protein: CASSPNRKNTDTQYF.

This clonotype has ten or more counts. V and J are TRBV11-2 and TRBJ2-7; 8 bases match TRBD1. Germline V CDR1 and CDR2: SGHAT, FQNNGV. The CDR3 sequence is 15 residues long. V shed 6 bases, J shed 1 base, and the junction held 8 bases outside the gene matches. CDR3 sequence reads: CASRDTDRASYEQYF. CDR3 sequence (DNA): TGTGCCAGCAGGGATACGGACAGGGCGTCCTACGAGCAGTACTTC.

V gene TRBV12-5 combines with J gene TRBJ1-2, with 8 bases lining up with TRBD1. The length of the CDR3 is 16 residues. Germline V gene sequence: CDR1 LGHNT, CDR2 FRNRAP. V shed 3 bases and J 2 bases; nucleotides not matched to a gene: 8. The CDR3 DNA reads TGTGCTAGTGGTTTCCGAATCACAGGGGGGAACTATGGCTACACCTTC. The encoded protein is CASGFRITGGNYGYTF.

With regard to this clonotype: A much bigger clone sits one base away, suggesting this may be a read error. This chain joins TRBV15 and TRBJ2-7; D perhaps matches TRBD1 (5 bases). The CDR3 has 14 residues. Germline assignment: CDR1 LNHNV and CDR2 YYDKDF (reference sequence). Trimming stripped 0 bases from V and 3 bases from J, with 9 bases between. The CDR3 sequence: CATSREGQGYEQYF. The CDR3 DNA reads TGTGCCACCAGCAGAGAGGGGCAGGGCTACGAGCAGTACTTC.

The chain uses TRBV4-3 and TRBJ2-1; D call uncertain. The CDR3 length is 16 residues. V lost 1 base and J lost 0, with 10 bases in between. Germline CDR1 reads LGHNA; CDR2 reads YSLEER. The DNA for the CDR3 is TGCGCCAGCAGCCAAGTCCCTCCAAGCTCCTACAATGAGCAGTTCTTC. This encodes CASSQVPPSSYNEQFF.

The J gene is TRBJ2-1, the V gene TRBV14; D gene unclear. CDR3 size: 13 residues. Trimming took off 1 base at V and 9 bases at J, with 10 bases between the two ends. CDR1 and CDR2 (germline): SGHDN, FVKESK. The CDR3 region has the DNA TGTGCCAGCAGCCAAGCGTCGAGGCGTGAGCAGTTCTTC. It encodes CASSQASRREQFF.

This clonotype was counted only a few times. The junction and the germline gene differ at one end; a read error may be behind it. The J gene is TRBJ2-2, the V gene TRBV20-1; the D gene is possibly TRBD2 (6 bases). This CDR3 is built from 20 residues. The germline V gene has CDR1 DFQATT and CDR2 SNEGSKA (reference sequence). The CDR3 nucleotides are TGCGGTGCTAGATGGCGGAGGAGGGGTAACTTGCAAAAGTGGACCGGGGAGCTGTTTTTT. It yields the protein CGARWRRRGNLQKWTGELFF.

This clonotype occurred many times. The rearrangement links TRBV18 to TRBJ2-4, with a possible D match to TRBD1 (6 bases). Between the trimmed V and J ends, which lost 5 bases and 9 bases, there was a span of 14 bases. Per the germline V gene, CDR1 is KGHSH and CDR2 is LQKENI. The CDR3 runs to 13 residues. In DNA, the CDR3 is TGTGCCAGCTCAGCGGACAGCGTAGGCATTCAGTACTTC. This encodes CASSADSVGIQYF. Full variable domain (remainder filled in from reference TRBV18 and TRBJ2-4): NAGVMQNPRHLVRRRGQEARLRCSPMKGHSHVYWYRQLPEEGLKFMVYLQKENIIDESGMPKERFSAEFPKEGPSILRIQQVVRGDSAAYFCASSADSVGIQYFGAGTRLSVL.

A note on this clonotype: A junction end diverges from the germline sequence, so it may reflect a read error. V is TRBV20-1 and J is TRBJ1-2; D not resolved. Germline loops: CDR1 DFQATT, CDR2 SNEGSKA (reference sequence). The CDR3 has 13 amino acids. CDR3 amino acids: CGARDVVTYGYTF. DNA for the CDR3: TGCGGTGCTAGAGATGTGGTGACTTATGGCTACACCTTC.

Turning to this clonotype: This may arise from a read error, as a much more abundant clone is one base away. The chain links TRBV29-1 to TRBJ1-4; D is uncertain. The germline CDR1 and CDR2 sequences are SQVTM and ANQGSEA. There are 15 residues in the CDR3. CDR3 region: CSVEVRRLGGEKRFF. In DNA, the CDR3 is TGCAGCGTTGAAGTAAGGAGACTTGGCGGGGAAAAACGGTTTTTT.

This clonotype was recorded many times. The chain has TRBV25-1 and TRBJ1-2, with D possibly matching TRBD1 (6 bases). The CDR3 is made up of 15 amino acids. Per germline, CDR1 MGHDK and CDR2 SYGVNS. The V and J ends lost 1 base and 7 bases respectively, with 16 bases between them. DNA of the CDR3: TGTGCCAGCAGTGAATCCCACAGGGAGGTTGGTGGCTACACCTTC. It is translated as CASSESHREVGGYTF.